The source of this T cell receptor beta chain is a study of blood T cell repertoires in COVID-19. Turning to the study itself: Sites across the United States, Italy and Spain contributed samples from acute and convalescent COVID-19. T cells, B-cell-depleted T cells, or PBMCs provided the cDNA or gDNA that served as material.

Authors' methods: Researchers report that nucleated cell counts were estimated from reference gene primer amplification. Generated by immunoSEQ multiplex PCR, the TCRdb table keeps only in-frame clones and is missing some. The V and J calls and clone size come from that table; D and trimming were worked out from the DNA. The table includes 110,000 or so clones, about four fifths detected once. The sequencing sample was made of peripheral blood. This sequence originates from a woman between 70 and 85 years old with acute or convalescent COVID-19.

CDR3 residues: CASSLAESSTDTQYF. The CDR3 DNA reads as TGTGCCAGCAGTTTAGCGGAATCTAGCACAGATACGCAGTATTTT. This rearrangement joins TRBV27 to TRBJ2-3; D remains unclear. V was clipped by 2 bases and J by 0 bases, with 9 bases between them. Germline CDR1 MNHEY, CDR2 SMNVEV (reference sequence). The length of the CDR3 is 15 residues.